The clone carrying this T cell receptor beta chain was seen at least ten times. Constant-segment primers were used for 5'RACE, and the resulting TCR alpha and TCR beta cDNA libraries carried sample barcodes and UMIs. One entry per CDR3 protein results from TCRdb running MiXCR on the 5' RACE reads. The repertoire consists of 200,000 to 250,000 distinct CDR3 sequences, with 8% to 10% occurring once and the leading ten covering more than 20%. These data belong to a study of T-cell memory formation after mild COVID-19. The sequence was obtained from a young man who had mild COVID-19 (a few samples of this study predate the infection). Cell type and time point are not known. Sequencing was done on a sample of PBMCs or a T cell subset sorted from them (not recorded which).

CDR3 DNA sequence: TGTGCCAGCAGTTTCCTCGGACAGGGGACAAAAGCTTTCTTT. Residues: CASSFLGQGTKAFF. The chain recombines TRBV12-3 or TRBV12-4 with TRBJ1-1; 9 bases line up with TRBD1. Unmatched junction bases numbered 8, after V lost 3 bases and J lost 9 bases. This CDR3 has 14 residues.